Sequencing of this T cell receptor beta chain was carried out in a study of blood T cell repertoires in COVID-19. Whole-study context: The study drew acute and convalescent COVID-19 samples from the United States, Italy and Spain.

Germline V gene lookup returns CDR1 SNHLY and CDR2 FYNNEI. CDR3 length: 11 amino acids. Original handling: Reference gene primer amplification in the assay estimated nucleated cell counts. The method was immunoSEQ multiplex PCR; TCRdb's version includes in-frame clones alone and lacks a portion of them. That table supplies the V and J calls and clone size; D and trimming were determined from the DNA. The sample consists of roughly 53,000 clones, more than 85% of them appearing once. This chain joins TRBV2 and TRBJ1-2; D is unclear. The receptor's source is a human donor in a cohort sampled during active COVID-19. Material for sequencing was peripheral blood. CDR3 protein: CATAGNYGYTF. CDR3 bases: TGTGCTACAGCGGGGAACTATGGCTACACCTTC.